The 27 T cell receptor beta chains below all came from one sample that was sequenced in a study of blood T cell repertoires in COVID-19. Using immunoSEQ multiplex PCR, the repertoire was profiled, and TCRdb retains in-frame clones only, with some absent. This table has 65,000 to 90,000 clones, about 74% appearing once. Source material: peripheral blood. These receptors all come from a man between 65 and 80 years old with COVID-19, enrolled during active disease.

CDR3 loop: CASSLGQYYGYTF. CDR3 DNA sequence: TGTGCCAGCAGTTTAGGTCAGTACTATGGCTACACCTTC. The V call is TRBV28, the J call TRBJ1-2, with D unclear. Germline V CDR1 and CDR2: MDHEN, SYDVKM. Trimming removed 2 bases from V and 3 bases from J, with 7 bases in between. This CDR3 spans 13 amino acids.

In this sample, this clone turned up a few times. The chain uses TRBV29-1 and TRBJ1-1; tentative D call: TRBD1 (5 bases). V was pared by 8 bases and J by 1 base, with 14 bases between. The CDR3 extends over 13 amino acids. The germline V gene encodes CDR1 SQVTM and CDR2 ANQGSEA. The CDR3 DNA reads TGCAGCTCTGCGACAGTGGGGAACACTGAAGCTTTCTTT. Translated, it gives CSSATVGNTEAFF.

The V call is TRBV10-3, the J call TRBJ1-4, with D maybe TRBD1 (5 bases). CDR1 and CDR2 from the germline V gene are ENHRY and SYGVKD. This CDR3 is 14 amino acids long. V shed 5 bases and J shed 6 bases, with 13 bases lying between them. CDR3 DNA sequence: TGTGCCATCAGTCCCGGGGGGGTTGATGAAAAACTGTTTTTT. Amino acid sequence: CAISPGGVDEKLFF.

The rearrangement links TRBV9 to TRBJ2-1, with D perhaps TRBD1 (5 bases). The CDR3 length is 14 residues. CDR1 and CDR2 from the germline V gene are SGDLS and YYNGEE. The V and J ends lost 7 bases and 2 bases respectively, with 13 bases between them. The CDR3 coding sequence is TGTGCCAGCGGCAATCCCAGGGCCTACAATGAGCAGTTCTTC. Translation: CASGNPRAYNEQFF.

CDR3: CASSGGTSGEQFF. CDR3 DNA sequence: TGTGCCAGCAGCGGCGGGACTAGCGGGGAGCAGTTCTTC. The J gene is TRBJ2-1, the V gene TRBV3-1 (or the pseudogene TRBV3-2), with TRBD2 matching 12 bases. The CDR3 is 13 residues long. Trimming took 5 bases from V and 10 from J; bases not matched to a gene: 3. Germline V gene sequence: CDR1 LGHDT, CDR2 YNNKEL (reference sequence).

The chain links TRBV20-1 to TRBJ1-1, with D maybe TRBD1 (5 bases). The germline CDR1 and CDR2 sequences are DFQATT and SNEGSKA (reference sequence). The CDR3 runs 16 residues. Between the trimmed V and J ends, which lost 3 bases and 5 bases, there was a span of 22 bases. DNA of the CDR3: TGCAGTGCTAGTAAGGGGCCCCAGACAGTCACTACTGAAGCTTTCTTT. Amino acid sequence: CSASKGPQTVTTEAFF.

V is TRBV11-3 and J is TRBJ1-3, with a weak D call TRBD1 (5 bases). CDR1 is SGHNT and CDR2 is YENEEA in the germline V gene. CDR3 length: 17 amino acids. Trimming shortened V by 0 bases and J by 0 bases, and 12 bases separated the two germline ends. Here the CDR3 reads CASSLDGDDSSGNTIYF. CDR3 sequence (DNA): TGTGCCAGCAGCTTAGATGGAGATGACAGCTCTGGAAACACCATATATTTT. The full variable domain, in which reference TRBV11-3 and TRBJ1-3 provide the parts outside the CDR3, is EAGVVQSPRYKIIEKKQPVAFWCNPISGHNTLYWYLQNLGQGPELLIRYENEEAVDDSQLPKDRFSAERLKGVDSTLKIQPAELGDSAVYLCASSLDGDDSSGNTIYFGEGSWLTVV.

This chain connects TRBV28 to TRBJ2-1; 8 nucleotides agree with TRBD1. The CDR3 has 13 amino acids. V lost 6 bases, J lost 8 bases, and 6 bases stayed unmatched. Germline CDR1 is MDHEN and CDR2 is SYDVKM. CDR3 in amino acids: CASRETGDDEQFF. The CDR3 DNA sequence: TGTGCCAGCAGAGAGACAGGGGACGATGAGCAGTTCTTC.

The chain has TRBV28 and TRBJ2-5; TRBD2 might be the D (5 bases). This CDR3 is built from 13 residues. Germline V CDR1 and CDR2: MDHEN, SYDVKM. V lost 8 bases to trimming and J lost 4 bases, with 14 bases between them. CDR3 residues: CASRGAERETQYF. The CDR3 nucleotides are TGTGCCAGCCGAGGAGCGGAGAGAGAGACCCAGTACTTC.

J is TRBJ1-4 and V is TRBV6-5; the D gene is possibly TRBD1 (5 bases). The ends were cut back, 8 bases at V and 10 bases at J, with 17 bases in the middle. The CDR3 length is 13 residues. The germline CDR1 and CDR2 sequences are MNHEY and SVGAGI. CDR3 sequence (DNA): TGTGCCAGCGAGGTCGGGCAGGGCGGAAAACTGTTTTTT. It translates to CASEVGQGGKLFF.

The CDR3 DNA follows: TGTGCCAGCAGCTCCCTCCCAATAGCGGGAGATGGTACGGAGACCCAGTACTTC. Encoded protein: CASSSLPIAGDGTETQYF. This chain uses TRBV7-9 with TRBJ2-5, with 9 bases fitting TRBD2. The germline CDR1 and CDR2 sequences are SEHNR and FQNEAQ (reference sequence). This CDR3 has 18 amino acids. The J segment lost 5 bases and the V segment lost 4 bases, leaving 17 bases of the junction unmatched.

This chain connects TRBV19 to TRBJ2-1; TRBD2 aligns across 10 bases. The junction had 5 bases not matched to a gene; V was cut back by 8 bases and J by 13 bases. The length of the CDR3 is 11 residues. The germline V gene encodes CDR1 LNHDA and CDR2 SQIVND (reference sequence). CDR3 nucleotide sequence: TGTGCCAGTGGTACTAGCGGGAATCAGTTCTTC. Its translation is CASGTSGNQFF. The full variable domain, with the rest looked up from reference TRBV19 and TRBJ2-1, is DGGITQSPKYLFRKEGQNVTLSCEQNLNHDAMYWYRQDPGQGLRLIYYSQIVNDFQKGDIAEGYSVSREKKESFPLTVTSAQKNPTAFYLCASGTSGNQFFGPGTRLTVL.

This clone was counted once. The gene calls are TRBV7-2 and TRBJ2-5; TRBD2 agrees at 8 bases. This CDR3 is 15 amino acids long. Trimming removed 5 bases from V and 2 bases from J; junction bases left unmatched: 7. Germline values: CDR1 SGHTA, CDR2 FQGNSA. CDR3 protein: CASSRKTSEQETQYF. CDR3 nucleotides: TGTGCCAGCAGCCGGAAGACTAGCGAACAAGAGACCCAGTACTTC.

DNA for the CDR3: TGTGCCAGCAGGCTGACAGTAAGCGGCAATCAGCCCCAGCATTTT. Its protein is CASRLTVSGNQPQHF. The rearrangement links TRBV28 to TRBJ1-5, with D maybe TRBD1 (5 bases). Between the trimmed V and J ends, which lost 6 bases and 2 bases, there was a span of 14 bases. This CDR3 spans 15 amino acids. Germline CDR1 reads MDHEN; CDR2 reads SYDVKM.

V is TRBV28 and J is TRBJ2-7, with D uncertain. Germline V lookup: CDR1 MDHEN, CDR2 SYDVKM. The CDR3 contains 14 residues. V was cut by 2 bases and J by 1 base, with 9 bases left in between. The CDR3 DNA reads TGTGCCAGCAGTTTAAACTTCGGTTCCTACGAGCAGTACTTC. Translated, it gives CASSLNFGSYEQYF.

CDR3 DNA sequence: TGTGCCAGCAGCTTAGGACTCCAAGGACAGCCCCAGCATTTT. This encodes CASSLGLQGQPQHF. The V and J genes are TRBV7-2 and TRBJ1-5, with unresolved D. The V and J ends lost 1 base and 7 bases respectively, with 11 bases between them. The CDR3 is 14 amino acids. Germline V CDR1 and CDR2: SGHTA, FQGNSA.

CDR3 loop: CASSKGQSYEQYF. As DNA, the CDR3 is TGTGCCAGCAGCAAGGGACAGTCCTACGAGCAGTACTTC. The V call is TRBV9, the J call TRBJ2-7, with 7 bases identical to TRBD1. CDR1 SGDLS and CDR2 YYNGEE come from the germline V gene. The CDR3 is 13 residues long. V dropped 4 bases and J dropped 1; count of bases not matched to a gene: 2.

The V call is TRBV25-1, the J call TRBJ1-5; D remains ambiguous. The CDR3 spans 13 residues. With 5 bases removed from V and 0 bases from J, the gap between germline ends came to 5 bases. Per germline, CDR1 MGHDK and CDR2 SYGVNS. This CDR3 is CASSQYSNQPQHF. In DNA form, the CDR3 reads TGTGCCAGCAGTCAGTATAGCAATCAGCCCCAGCATTTT.

This clone was detected a few times. The J gene is TRBJ1-6, the V gene TRBV5-1; TRBD1 aligns across 8 bases. V shed 4 bases, J shed 7 bases, and the junction held 7 bases outside the gene matches. The germline V gene encodes CDR1 SGHRS and CDR2 YFSETQ. CDR3 length: 15 residues. CDR3 region: CASSLGQGPNSPLHF. As DNA, the CDR3 is TGCGCCAGCAGCCTAGGACAGGGACCCAATTCACCCCTCCACTTT.

The CDR3 here is CASSLQGLKNIQYF. The CDR3 DNA reads TGTGCCAGCAGTTTACAGGGGCTGAAAAACATTCAGTACTTC. V and J are TRBV28 and TRBJ2-4; possible D gene TRBD1, 6 bases. V was shortened by 2 bases and J by 4 bases, with 9 bases between the two germline ends. CDR1 and CDR2 (germline): MDHEN, SYDVKM. The CDR3 contains 14 residues.

This chain joins TRBV9 and TRBJ1-6; perhaps TRBD1 as D (5 bases). The CDR3 spans 14 residues. Germline V gene data show CDR1 as SGDLS and CDR2 as YYNGEE. V lost 3 bases and J lost 7, with 11 bases in between. The CDR3: CASSGSGINSPLHF. The CDR3 nucleotides read TGTGCCAGCAGCGGTTCAGGGATCAATTCACCCCTCCACTTT.

This chain joins TRBV28 and TRBJ1-2, with 7 bases that match TRBD1. Germline-derived CDR1 and CDR2 are MDHEN and SYDVKM. This CDR3 spans 16 amino acids. The V and J ends lost 4 bases and 10 bases, in that order; junction bases with no gene match: 18. The CDR3 DNA is TGTGCCAGCAGTTATAGAACCGAGAGGACAGGAACATACTACACCTTC. Amino acids: CASSYRTERTGTYYTF.

The chain employs TRBV9 and TRBJ2-2; 11 bases fit TRBD1. CDR3 length: 17 amino acids. V was clipped by 3 bases and J by 5 bases; unmatched bases: 9. Germline V lookup: CDR1 SGDLS, CDR2 YYNGEE. The CDR3 DNA reads TGTGCCAGCAGCGCCCACCCCGGGACAGGGGGAACCGGGGAGCTGTTTTTT. It yields the protein CASSAHPGTGGTGELFF.

CDR3 coding DNA: TGTGCCAGCAGCCAAGACGGGACAGGGGATAATGAAAAACTGTTTTTT. Translation: CASSQDGTGDNEKLFF. This sequence joins TRBV4-2 and TRBJ1-4, with 10 bases aligning to TRBD1. CDR1 is LGHNA and CDR2 is YNFKEQ in the germline V gene. The length of the CDR3 is 16 residues. V lost 0 bases and J lost 4; bases outside the gene matches: 2.

The J gene is TRBJ1-2, the V gene TRBV12-3 or TRBV12-4, with D unresolved. The CDR3 has 11 amino acids. The germline V and J ends were trimmed by 3 bases and 4 bases, with 3 bases remaining between them. The CDR3 reads CASSFGYGYTF. The CDR3 DNA sequence: TGTGCCAGCAGTTTCGGCTATGGCTACACCTTC.

The chain combines TRBV15 with TRBJ2-7; a possible D gene is TRBD2 (5 bases). V dropped 0 bases and J dropped 5 bases, with 11 bases sitting between them. From germline, CDR1 is LNHNV and CDR2 YYDKDF (reference sequence). This CDR3 has 14 amino acids. This CDR3 reads CATSRDSLANEQYF. CDR3 DNA: TGTGCCACCAGCAGAGATTCCCTAGCAAACGAGCAGTACTTC.

V gene TRBV7-2 combines with J gene TRBJ2-1, with a weak D call TRBD2 (5 bases). Trimming cost V 6 bases and J 0 bases, with 9 bases left between them. There are 14 residues in the CDR3. The germline V gene has CDR1 SGHTA and CDR2 FQGNSA. This chain's CDR3 is CASRGESSYNEQFF. CDR3 nucleotide sequence: TGTGCCAGCAGGGGAGAAAGCTCCTACAATGAGCAGTTCTTC.